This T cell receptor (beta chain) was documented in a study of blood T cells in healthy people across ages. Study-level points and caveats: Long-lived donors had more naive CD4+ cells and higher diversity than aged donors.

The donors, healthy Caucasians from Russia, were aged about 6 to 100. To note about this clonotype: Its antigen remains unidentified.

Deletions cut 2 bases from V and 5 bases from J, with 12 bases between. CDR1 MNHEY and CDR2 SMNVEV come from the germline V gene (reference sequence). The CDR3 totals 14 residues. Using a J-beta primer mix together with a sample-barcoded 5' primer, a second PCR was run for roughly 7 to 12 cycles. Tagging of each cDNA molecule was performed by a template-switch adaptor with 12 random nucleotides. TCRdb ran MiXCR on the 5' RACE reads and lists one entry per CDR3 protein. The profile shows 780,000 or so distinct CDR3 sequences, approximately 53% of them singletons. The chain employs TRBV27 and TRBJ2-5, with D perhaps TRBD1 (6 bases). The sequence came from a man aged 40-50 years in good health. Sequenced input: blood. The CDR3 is CASSLVPGAETQYF. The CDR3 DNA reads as TGTGCCAGCAGTTTAGTTCCAGGGGCTGAGACCCAGTACTTC.